This T cell receptor beta chain was captured by sequencing in a study of cytomegalovirus exposure and HLA in healthy donors. Overall study results and limits: Earlier findings revealed that most TCR beta V segments proved productive either about 87% or about 30% of the time. It was likely that a cluster of highly shared sequence variants was a sequencing artifact.

A word on this clone: As yet, its antigen is unknown. The same CDR3 can be traced to other DNA sequences in this sample.

Primers for the PCR totalled 60 Vbeta and 13 Jbeta. Measured with immunoSEQ multiplex PCR; TCRdb has only the in-frame clones, and not every one. The sample carries 95,000 to 150,000 clones, roughly 80% recorded once. The germline gives CDR1 MNHEY, CDR2 SVGAGI. The CDR3 loop spans 15 amino acids. Trimming cost V 2 bases and J 7 bases; bases outside gene matches: 6. The TCR originated in a man younger than 35 in good health and CMV-seropositive. V usage is TRBV6-5 and J usage is TRBJ2-1, with 9 bases lining up with TRBD2. Sequenced input: PBMCs. The CDR3 DNA reads as TGTGCCAGCAGTTACGGCGGGGGGGCCAGTAATGAGCAGTTCTTC. It yields the protein CASSYGGGASNEQFF.